The 10 T cell receptor beta chains presented below share a single source sample, sequenced in a study of T cells after posttransplantation cyclophosphamide. Busulfan-fludarabine conditioning, marrow transplant, and cyclophosphamide on days +3 and +4 were administered. Only in-frame clones appear in the TCRdb table, and some are missing; sequencing was by immunoSEQ multiplex PCR. The data list roughly 16,000 clones, none observed once; approximately 0.5% falls to the top ten. The sequencing used PBMCs, collected after allogeneic stem cell transplant with posttransplant cyclophosphamide. These TCRs come from a female patient aged 25-39 years who received an allogeneic stem cell transplant from a related donor, was CMV-positive, and had no GVHD. Some T cells may be provided by the graft donor.

This clone was observed many times. The rearrangement uses TRBV5-1 and TRBJ1-2, with TRBD1 matching over 8 bases. The germline V gene has CDR1 SGHRS and CDR2 YFSETQ. The CDR3 contains 16 residues. V dropped 4 bases and J dropped 3; count of bases not matched to a gene: 11. DNA for the CDR3: TGCGCCAGCAGCGAATCAGGGGGCCTGGGGGACTATGGCTACACCTTC. Encoded protein: CASSESGGLGDYGYTF.

This clone was detected many times. V is TRBV19 and J is TRBJ1-1, with D perhaps TRBD1 (5 bases). The CDR3 length is 14 residues. CDR1 is LNHDA, CDR2 SQIVND, per germline (reference sequence). Trimming removed 2 bases at V and 0 bases at J, with 7 bases between. The CDR3: CASSIRGMNTEAFF. In DNA, the CDR3 is TGTGCCAGTAGTATACGGGGGATGAACACTGAAGCTTTCTTT. Combining the CDR3 with reference TRBV19 and TRBJ1-1 gives the whole variable domain DGGITQSPKYLFRKEGQNVTLSCEQNLNHDAMYWYRQDPGQGLRLIYYSQIVNDFQKGDIAEGYSVSREKKESFPLTVTSAQKNPTAFYLCASSIRGMNTEAFFGQGTRLTVV.

This clone was found many times. The chain uses TRBV29-1 and TRBJ2-5; unclear D gene. Germline V CDR1 and CDR2: SQVTM, ANQGSEA. Trimming left V 0 bases short and J 2 bases short, with 10 bases between. The CDR3 contains 14 residues. This CDR3 reads CSVEDRNYQETQYF. CDR3 nucleotide sequence: TGCAGCGTTGAAGATCGAAACTATCAAGAGACCCAGTACTTC.

This clone was counted ten times or more. The chain recombines TRBV5-1 with TRBJ1-2, with TRBD1 matching over 7 bases. V was clipped by 5 bases and J by 2 bases; unmatched bases: 3. Germline values: CDR1 SGHRS, CDR2 YFSETQ. CDR3 size: 13 residues. The chain's CDR3 is CASRPTGNYGYTF. CDR3 sequence (DNA): TGCGCCAGCAGACCGACAGGGAACTATGGCTACACCTTC.

This clone was counted many times. The genes are TRBV5-1 and TRBJ2-7, with 9 bases that match TRBD2. CDR3 size: 14 residues. V lost 5 bases and J lost 5; bases outside the gene matches: 8. Per the germline V gene, CDR1 is SGHRS and CDR2 is YFSETQ. The CDR3 nucleotides are TGCGCCAGCAGTGTTGCGGGAGGGCTAAACGAGCAGTACTTC. Amino acids: CASSVAGGLNEQYF.

There are many counts of this clone. The CDR3 sequence: CASSILDRVSHNEQFF. The CDR3 DNA reads TGTGCCAGTAGTATATTAGACAGGGTATCCCACAATGAGCAGTTCTTC. This chain uses TRBV19 with TRBJ2-1; 7 nucleotides agree with TRBD1. The CDR3 is made up of 16 amino acids. Germline V CDR1 and CDR2: LNHDA, SQIVND (reference sequence). Trimming at V came to 2 bases and at J to 5 bases, leaving 9 bases not matched to a gene.

This clone was counted between two and nine times. A much larger clone lies a single base off, so this may be a read error. At the DNA level, this CDR3 is encoded by other sequences in the same sample as well. The chain employs TRBV29-1 and TRBJ2-7; a possible D gene is TRBD2 (6 bases). The CDR3 loop spans 16 amino acids. CDR1 is SQVTM and CDR2 is ANQGSEA in the germline V gene. DNA of the CDR3: TGCAGTGTTGAGGTAGTAGGGGAGACTAGCTCCTACGAGCAGTACTTC. Amino acids: CSVEVVGETSSYEQYF.

This clone was detected ten times or more. This chain links TRBV7-6 with TRBJ2-2; 7 positions match TRBD1. Germline values: CDR1 SGHVS, CDR2 FNYEAQ. V dropped 5 bases and J dropped 3; count of bases not matched to a gene: 9. CDR3 length: 16 residues. The DNA for the CDR3 is TGTGCCAGCAGCCCAACGACAGGGCCCTACACCGGGGAGCTGTTTTTT. It codes for CASSPTTGPYTGELFF.

This clone showed up many times. The chain couples TRBV2 to TRBJ2-1, with D uncertain. V was clipped by 2 bases and J by 10 bases, with 15 bases between them. This CDR3 has 14 residues. In germline, CDR1 is SNHLY, CDR2 FYNNEI. Here the CDR3 reads CASSEFVAVREQFF. The CDR3 nucleotides read TGTGCCAGCAGTGAATTTGTTGCGGTCCGGGAGCAGTTCTTC.

This clone showed up many times. V gene TRBV7-2 combines with J gene TRBJ2-3; 7 bases fit TRBD2. This CDR3 contains 15 residues. Trimming removed 1 base from V and 2 bases from J; junction bases left unmatched: 3. The germline CDR1 and CDR2 sequences are SGHTA and FQGNSA. CDR3 sequence (DNA): TGTGCCAGCAGCTTAGGAGCGGGGTTCACAGATACGCAGTATTTT. Translating gives CASSLGAGFTDTQYF.